A selection of T cell receptor beta chains follows, all from one sample in a study of blood T cell repertoires in COVID-19. Clones were read by immunoSEQ multiplex PCR, and TCRdb kept only the in-frame ones, dropping some. The repertoire includes 310,000 or so clones, approximately 87% of them detected once, and 3% to 4% sits in the top ten. The sequencing input was peripheral blood. The receptor set was obtained from a woman between 45 and 65 years old with active or convalescent COVID-19. Both conserved end residues are part of each CDR3.

j_call v_call cdr3_aa
TRBJ2-7 TRBV11-3 CASSLGTGDSSYEQYF
TRBJ2-1 TRBV15 CATSRVGQSSYNEQFF
TRBJ2-2 TRBV7-2 CASSLGGRAWAGELFF
TRBJ2-5 TRBV4-1 CASSQDHRAGGTIQETQYF
TRBJ2-5 TRBV10-3 CAISESQAGETQYF
TRBJ1-1 TRBV28 CASSTGGGYTEAFF
TRBJ2-1 TRBV9 CASSASHNEQFF
TRBJ2-3 TRBV5-1 CASSLEDRGADTQYF
TRBJ1-2 TRBV7-3 CASSLRPGHSNGYTF
TRBJ1-3 TRBV9 CASSVEAPTESGNTIYF
TRBJ2-1 TRBV7-6 CASSFAGSYNEQFF
TRBJ1-1 TRBV19 CASSIVGQAEAFF
TRBJ2-7 TRBV7-2 CASSATGTGGYEQYF
TRBJ2-7 TRBV7-2 CASSTRPIYEQYF
TRBJ1-2 TRBV28 CASSLGRDYGYTF
TRBJ1-4 TRBV6-2/TRBV6-3 CASSYDAGAANEKLFF
TRBJ2-7 TRBV5-1 CASSLTGVSSYEQYF
TRBJ2-7 TRBV7-9 CASSSLLAGGYEQYF
TRBJ1-2 TRBV19 CASSTRLTGDYGYTF
TRBJ2-3 TRBV29-1 CSVDSGTDTQYF
TRBJ2-7 TRBV7-6 CASSLELSSYEQYF
TRBJ2-7 TRBV6-1 CASSDGQGAYEQYF
TRBJ1-5 TRBV6-2/TRBV6-3 CASSTGLRSNQPQHF
TRBJ1-2 TRBV11-2 CASSLDTNYGYTF
TRBJ2-7 TRBV28 CASSLSGLEQYF
TRBJ1-3 TRBV14 CASSFGRGPRNTIYF
TRBJ2-1 TRBV5-1 CASSLDRGYNEQFF
TRBJ1-1 TRBV6-2/TRBV6-3 CASSYRSGAFF
TRBJ2-1 TRBV27 CASSPSRGNEQFF
TRBJ2-7 TRBV29-1 CSVAQGANEQYF